This TCR beta chain was captured by sequencing in a study of blood T cell repertoires in COVID-19. Overall study: Acute and convalescent COVID-19 samples came from the United States, Italy and Spain. Sample material is recorded as cDNA or gDNA derived from T cells, B-cell-depleted T cells, or PBMCs.

This CDR3 has 14 amino acids. From germline, CDR1 is SNHLY and CDR2 FYNNEI. J was trimmed by 5 bases and V by 7 bases; bases with no gene match: 10. The data were produced by immunoSEQ multiplex PCR, yet TCRdb's version contains in-frame clones alone and is incomplete. The data show roughly 69,000 clones, around 86% seen once. V is TRBV2 and J is TRBJ1-2; 7 bases are a match to TRBD1. Specimen: peripheral blood. The receptor was isolated from a man over 45 with active COVID-19. CDR3 sequence: CASKGTENSYGYTF. DNA for the CDR3: TGTGCCAGCAAGGGGACAGAGAATTCTTATGGCTACACCTTC.